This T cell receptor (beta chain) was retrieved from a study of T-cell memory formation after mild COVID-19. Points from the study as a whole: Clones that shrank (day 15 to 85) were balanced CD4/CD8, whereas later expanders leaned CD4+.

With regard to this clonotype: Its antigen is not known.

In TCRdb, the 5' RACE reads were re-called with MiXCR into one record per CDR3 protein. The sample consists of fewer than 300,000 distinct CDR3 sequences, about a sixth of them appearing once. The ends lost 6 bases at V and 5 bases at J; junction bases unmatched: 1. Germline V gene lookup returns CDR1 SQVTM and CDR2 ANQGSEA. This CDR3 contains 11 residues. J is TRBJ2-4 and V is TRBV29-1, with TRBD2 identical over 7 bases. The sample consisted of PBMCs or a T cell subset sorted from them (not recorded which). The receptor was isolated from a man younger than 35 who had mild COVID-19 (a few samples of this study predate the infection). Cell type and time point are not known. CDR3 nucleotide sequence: TGCAGCGTGGGGGGGGAAAACATTCAGTACTTC. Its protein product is CSVGGENIQYF.